These T cell receptor beta chains were read from a single sample in a study of cytomegalovirus exposure and HLA in healthy donors. The method was immunoSEQ multiplex PCR; TCRdb's version includes in-frame clones alone and lacks a portion of them. Among more than 75,000 clones, roughly 70% were seen once, and the ten largest hold over 7.5%. What was sequenced was PBMCs. The receptor set was obtained from a man aged 35 to 55 in good health and CMV-seropositive. CDR3s include the opening cysteine and the closing phenylalanine or tryptophan. Fields, in order: J gene, V gene, clone size, D gene, CDR3 length, CDR3 protein, CDR3 DNA. The D gene is left open where the match is weak. Not all rows give a size; the values are once, few, many and, for expanded clones, a class.

j_call: TRBJ2-5
v_call: TRBV6-1
clone_size: NA
d_call: NA
cdr3_length: 12
cdr3_aa: CASSERTGTQYF
cdr3_nt: TGTGCCAGCAGTGAAAGAACGGGGACCCAGTACTTC

j_call: TRBJ2-7
v_call: TRBV2
clone_size: NA
d_call: NA
cdr3_length: 12
cdr3_aa: CASRQGSREQYF
cdr3_nt: TGTGCCAGCAGGCAGGGTAGCAGGGAGCAGTACTTC

j_call: TRBJ2-7
v_call: TRBV19
clone_size: once
d_call: TRBD2
cdr3_length: 12
cdr3_aa: CASTGEGYEQYF
cdr3_nt: TGTGCCAGTACGGGGGAGGGCTACGAGCAGTACTTC

j_call: TRBJ1-2
v_call: TRBV29-1
clone_size: NA
d_call: NA
cdr3_length: 11
cdr3_aa: CSVGENYGYTF
cdr3_nt: TGCAGCGTTGGGGAGAACTATGGCTACACCTTC

j_call: TRBJ2-3
v_call: TRBV6-1
clone_size: NA
d_call: NA
cdr3_length: 16
cdr3_aa: CASSDEVGGGPDTQYF
cdr3_nt: TGTGCCAGCAGTGATGAGGTGGGAGGAGGCCCAGATACGCAGTATTTT

j_call: TRBJ1-5
v_call: TRBV19
clone_size: NA
d_call: NA
cdr3_length: 12
cdr3_aa: CASSIADQPQHF
cdr3_nt: TGTGCCAGTAGTATAGCTGATCAGCCCCAGCATTTT

j_call: TRBJ2-3
v_call: TRBV7-8
clone_size: NA
d_call: TRBD2
cdr3_length: 15
cdr3_aa: CASSSAGGGTDTQYF
cdr3_nt: TGTGCCAGCAGCTCTGCGGGGGGGGGCACAGATACGCAGTATTTT

j_call: TRBJ1-1
v_call: TRBV5-4
clone_size: NA
d_call: NA
cdr3_length: 15
cdr3_aa: CASTSGKDLRTEAFF
cdr3_nt: TGTGCCAGCACTTCAGGGAAGGATTTGAGGACTGAAGCTTTCTTT

j_call: TRBJ1-4
v_call: TRBV25-1
clone_size: few
d_call: TRBD1
cdr3_length: 14
cdr3_aa: CASTDRGAGEKLFF
cdr3_nt: TGTGCCAGCACCGACAGGGGGGCCGGTGAAAAACTGTTTTTT

j_call: TRBJ2-5
v_call: TRBV4-2
clone_size: NA
d_call: NA
cdr3_length: 12
cdr3_aa: CASSQDLETQYF
cdr3_nt: TGTGCCAGCAGCCAAGATCTTGAGACCCAGTACTTC

j_call: TRBJ1-3
v_call: TRBV30
clone_size: NA
d_call: TRBD1
cdr3_length: 15
cdr3_aa: CAWSSGTVTGNTIYF
cdr3_nt: TGTGCCTGGAGTTCCGGGACAGTAACTGGAAACACCATATATTTT

j_call: TRBJ1-2
v_call: TRBV2
clone_size: NA
d_call: TRBD1
cdr3_length: 15
cdr3_aa: CASRDPGQMNYGYTF
cdr3_nt: TGTGCCAGCAGGGACCCGGGACAGATGAACTATGGCTACACCTTC

j_call: TRBJ1-4
v_call: TRBV30
clone_size: NA
d_call: NA
cdr3_length: 15
cdr3_aa: CAWSVRTQRGEKLFF
cdr3_nt: TGTGCCTGGAGTGTACGTACCCAACGCGGTGAAAAACTGTTTTTT

j_call: TRBJ2-7
v_call: TRBV9
clone_size: NA
d_call: TRBD2
cdr3_length: 15
cdr3_aa: CASSVASGGAYEQYF
cdr3_nt: TGTGCCAGCAGCGTAGCTAGCGGGGGGGCCTACGAGCAGTACTTC

j_call: TRBJ1-5
v_call: TRBV4-1
clone_size: NA
d_call: NA
cdr3_length: 15
cdr3_aa: CASSQDGAGEQPQHF
cdr3_nt: TGCGCCAGCAGCCAAGATGGCGCAGGGGAGCAGCCCCAGCATTTT

j_call: TRBJ1-4
v_call: TRBV29-1
clone_size: NA
d_call: NA
cdr3_length: 13
cdr3_aa: CSAEVQGNEKLFF
cdr3_nt: TGCAGCGCGGAGGTACAGGGAAATGAAAAACTGTTTTTT

j_call: TRBJ2-7
v_call: TRBV28
clone_size: once
d_call: NA
cdr3_length: 12
cdr3_aa: CASRRASYEQYF
cdr3_nt: TGTGCCAGCAGACGCGCATCCTACGAGCAGTACTTC

j_call: TRBJ2-7
v_call: TRBV13
clone_size: few
d_call: TRBD1
cdr3_length: 13
cdr3_aa: CASSLRDRDEQYF
cdr3_nt: TGTGCCAGCAGCTTACGGGACAGGGACGAGCAGTACTTC

j_call: TRBJ1-3
v_call: TRBV5-8
clone_size: NA
d_call: TRBD1
cdr3_length: 15
cdr3_aa: CASSFRTGSGNTIYF
cdr3_nt: TGTGCCAGCAGCTTCAGGACAGGCTCTGGAAACACCATATATTTT

j_call: TRBJ2-1
v_call: TRBV6-5
clone_size: NA
d_call: TRBD1
cdr3_length: 15
cdr3_aa: CASSSSGTGGNEQFF
cdr3_nt: TGTGCCAGCAGTTCATCCGGGACAGGGGGTAATGAGCAGTTCTTC

j_call: TRBJ1-6
v_call: TRBV5-1
clone_size: NA
d_call: TRBD1
cdr3_length: 15
cdr3_aa: CASSEAPGGNSPLHF
cdr3_nt: TGCGCCAGCAGCGAAGCCCCAGGGGGAAATTCACCCCTCCACTTT

j_call: TRBJ2-3
v_call: TRBV4-3
clone_size: NA
d_call: NA
cdr3_length: 14
cdr3_aa: CASSGGPRADTQYF
cdr3_nt: TGCGCCAGCAGCGGGGGCCCCCGGGCAGATACGCAGTATTTT

j_call: TRBJ1-4
v_call: TRBV6-1
clone_size: few
d_call: NA
cdr3_length: 13
cdr3_aa: CASLPGAEEKLFF
cdr3_nt: TGTGCCAGCCTTCCAGGGGCAGAAGAAAAACTGTTTTTT

j_call: TRBJ1-6
v_call: TRBV5-1
clone_size: NA
d_call: TRBD1
cdr3_length: 15
cdr3_aa: CASSARQGPESPLHF
cdr3_nt: TGCGCCAGCAGCGCCCGACAGGGGCCAGAGTCACCCCTCCACTTT

j_call: TRBJ1-4
v_call: TRBV9
clone_size: NA
d_call: TRBD1
cdr3_length: 15
cdr3_aa: CASSGRQGVYEKLFF
cdr3_nt: TGTGCCAGCAGCGGAAGACAGGGAGTGTACGAAAAACTGTTTTTT

j_call: TRBJ2-1
v_call: TRBV29-1
clone_size: NA
d_call: NA
cdr3_length: 11
cdr3_aa: CSVVAYNEQFF
cdr3_nt: TGCAGCGTTGTAGCCTACAATGAGCAGTTCTTC

j_call: TRBJ2-7
v_call: TRBV11-3
clone_size: NA
d_call: NA
cdr3_length: 14
cdr3_aa: CASSVDGDSYEQYF
cdr3_nt: TGTGCCAGCAGCGTAGACGGGGACTCCTACGAGCAGTACTTC

j_call: TRBJ1-5
v_call: TRBV27
clone_size: NA
d_call: NA
cdr3_length: 15
cdr3_aa: CASSFVPPNNQPQHF
cdr3_nt: TGTGCCAGCAGTTTTGTTCCCCCCAACAATCAGCCCCAGCATTTT

j_call: TRBJ1-1
v_call: TRBV7-3
clone_size: NA
d_call: NA
cdr3_length: 13
cdr3_aa: CASSPVGQTEAFF
cdr3_nt: TGTGCCAGCAGCCCAGTGGGGCAAACTGAAGCTTTCTTT

j_call: TRBJ2-3
v_call: TRBV5-5
clone_size: NA
d_call: TRBD2
cdr3_length: 15
cdr3_aa: CASSLGLAGGNTQYF
cdr3_nt: TGTGCCAGCAGCCTCGGACTAGCGGGGGGGAACACGCAGTATTTT

j_call: TRBJ1-6
v_call: TRBV4-2
clone_size: NA
d_call: NA
cdr3_length: 17
cdr3_aa: CASSQDPQGWLNSPLHF
cdr3_nt: TGTGCCAGCAGCCAGGATCCCCAGGGGTGGCTTAATTCACCCCTCCACTTT

j_call: TRBJ2-3
v_call: TRBV13
clone_size: NA
d_call: TRBD2
cdr3_length: 16
cdr3_aa: CASSLVGTSATDTQYF
cdr3_nt: TGTGCCAGCAGCTTGGTTGGGACTAGCGCCACAGATACGCAGTATTTT

j_call: TRBJ2-7
v_call: TRBV21-1
clone_size: NA
d_call: NA
cdr3_length: 15
cdr3_aa: CASPGLAGTSYEQYF
cdr3_nt: TGTGCCAGCCCAGGACTAGCGGGAACTTCCTACGAGCAGTACTTC

j_call: TRBJ2-3
v_call: TRBV15
clone_size: NA
d_call: TRBD2
cdr3_length: 16
cdr3_aa: CATSRGGRVSGGTQYF
cdr3_nt: TGTGCCACCAGCAGAGGTGGAAGGGTATCGGGAGGTACGCAGTATTTT

j_call: TRBJ2-7
v_call: TRBV6-5
clone_size: NA
d_call: NA
cdr3_length: 12
cdr3_aa: CASSYFRDEQYF
cdr3_nt: TGTGCCAGCAGTTATTTCAGGGACGAGCAGTACTTC

j_call: TRBJ2-3
v_call: TRBV10-2
clone_size: few
d_call: TRBD2
cdr3_length: 17
cdr3_aa: CASRETTSPLNTDTQYF
cdr3_nt: TGCGCCAGCAGGGAAACGACTAGCCCCCTAAACACAGATACGCAGTATTTT

j_call: TRBJ2-1
v_call: TRBV7-2
clone_size: NA
d_call: NA
cdr3_length: 15
cdr3_aa: CASSLYPNSYNEQFF
cdr3_nt: TGTGCCAGCAGCTTGTATCCTAACTCCTACAATGAGCAGTTCTTC

j_call: TRBJ2-1
v_call: TRBV29-1
clone_size: NA
d_call: NA
cdr3_length: 14
cdr3_aa: CSVDLISSYNEQFF
cdr3_nt: TGCAGCGTTGATTTAATTTCCTCCTACAATGAGCAGTTCTTC

j_call: TRBJ2-3
v_call: TRBV2
clone_size: NA
d_call: TRBD2
cdr3_length: 16
cdr3_aa: CASRAGLAGGEDTQYF
cdr3_nt: TGTGCCAGCAGGGCTGGACTAGCGGGGGGGGAGGATACGCAGTATTTT

j_call: TRBJ2-1
v_call: TRBV7-9
clone_size: once
d_call: TRBD1
cdr3_length: 13
cdr3_aa: CASSLDGQGGKFF
cdr3_nt: TGTGCCAGCAGCTTAGATGGACAGGGGGGTAAGTTCTTC